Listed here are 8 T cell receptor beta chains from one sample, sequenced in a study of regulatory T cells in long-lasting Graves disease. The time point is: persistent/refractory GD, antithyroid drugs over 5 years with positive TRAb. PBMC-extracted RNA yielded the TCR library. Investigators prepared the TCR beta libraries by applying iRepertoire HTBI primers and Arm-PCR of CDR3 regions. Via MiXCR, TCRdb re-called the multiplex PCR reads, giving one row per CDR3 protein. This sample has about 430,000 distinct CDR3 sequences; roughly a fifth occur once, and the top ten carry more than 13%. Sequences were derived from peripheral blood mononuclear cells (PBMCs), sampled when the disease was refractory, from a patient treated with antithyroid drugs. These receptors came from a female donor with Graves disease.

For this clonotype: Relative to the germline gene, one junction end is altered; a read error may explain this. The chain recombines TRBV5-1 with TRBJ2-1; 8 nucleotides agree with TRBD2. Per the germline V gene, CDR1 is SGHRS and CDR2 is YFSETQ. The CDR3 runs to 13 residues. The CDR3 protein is CASGGGVGNEQFF. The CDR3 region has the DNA TGTGCCAGCGGGGGAGGAGTCGGGAATGAGCAGTTCTTC.

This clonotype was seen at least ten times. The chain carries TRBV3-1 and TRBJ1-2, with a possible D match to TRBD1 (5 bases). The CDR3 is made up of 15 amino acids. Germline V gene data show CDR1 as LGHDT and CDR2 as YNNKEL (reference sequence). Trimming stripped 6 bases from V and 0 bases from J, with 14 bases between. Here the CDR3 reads CASSLTDTTNYGYTF. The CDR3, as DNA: TGTGCCAGCAGTCTAACGGACACAACTAACTATGGCTACACCTTC.

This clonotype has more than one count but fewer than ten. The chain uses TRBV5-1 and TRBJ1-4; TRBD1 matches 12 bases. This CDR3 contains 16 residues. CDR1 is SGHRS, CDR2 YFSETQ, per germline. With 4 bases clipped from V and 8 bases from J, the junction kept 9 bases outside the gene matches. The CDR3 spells CASSPSGTGGHEKLFF. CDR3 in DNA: TGCGCCAGCAGCCCTTCCGGGACAGGGGGCCACGAAAAACTGTTTTTT.

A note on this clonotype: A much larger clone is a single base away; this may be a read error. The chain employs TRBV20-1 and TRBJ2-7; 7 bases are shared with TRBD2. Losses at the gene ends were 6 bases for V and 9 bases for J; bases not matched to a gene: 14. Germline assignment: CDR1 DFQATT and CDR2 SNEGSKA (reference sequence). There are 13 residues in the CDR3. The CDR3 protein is CSAKREARTGQYF. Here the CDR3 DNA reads TGCAGTGCAAAACGGGAGGCCCGTACGGGGCAGTACTTC.

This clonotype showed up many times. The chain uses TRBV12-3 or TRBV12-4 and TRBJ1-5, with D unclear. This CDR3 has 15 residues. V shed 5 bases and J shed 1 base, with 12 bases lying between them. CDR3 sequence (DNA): TGTGCCAGCAGTCCCCCTCTAGGGAGCAATCAGCCCCAGCATTTT. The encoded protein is CASSPPLGSNQPQHF.

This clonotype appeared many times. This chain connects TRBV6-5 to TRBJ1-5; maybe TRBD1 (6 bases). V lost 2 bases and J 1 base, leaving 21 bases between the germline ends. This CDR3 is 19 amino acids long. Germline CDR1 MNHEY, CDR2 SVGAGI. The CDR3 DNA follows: TGTGCCAGCAGTTACCCCATGGGGGGGCGGGTCGGAAGCAATCAGCCCCAGCATTTT. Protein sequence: CASSYPMGGRVGSNQPQHF.

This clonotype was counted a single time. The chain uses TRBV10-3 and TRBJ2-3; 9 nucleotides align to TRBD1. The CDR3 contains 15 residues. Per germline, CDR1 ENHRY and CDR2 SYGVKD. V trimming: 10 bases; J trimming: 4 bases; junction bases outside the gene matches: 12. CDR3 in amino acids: CATGSFGTGSDTQYF. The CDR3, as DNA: TGTGCCACCGGGAGCTTCGGGACAGGGTCAGATACGCAGTATTTT.

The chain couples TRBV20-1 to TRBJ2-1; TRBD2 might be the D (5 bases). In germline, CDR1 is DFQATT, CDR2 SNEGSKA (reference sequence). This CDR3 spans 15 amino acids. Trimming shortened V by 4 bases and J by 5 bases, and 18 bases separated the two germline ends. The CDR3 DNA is TGCAGTGCTATTCAACTAGAGGTCTCTAACAATGAGCAGTTCTTC. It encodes CSAIQLEVSNNEQFF.